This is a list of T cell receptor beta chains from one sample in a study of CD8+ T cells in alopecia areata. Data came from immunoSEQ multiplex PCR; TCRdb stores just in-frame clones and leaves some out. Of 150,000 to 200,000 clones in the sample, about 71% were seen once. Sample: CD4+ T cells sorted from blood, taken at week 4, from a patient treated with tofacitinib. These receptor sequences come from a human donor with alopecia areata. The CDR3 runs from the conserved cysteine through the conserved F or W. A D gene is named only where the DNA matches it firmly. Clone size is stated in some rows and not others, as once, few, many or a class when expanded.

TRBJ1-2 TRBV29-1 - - TGCAGCGCCGAGCCGCGGGGTGGTGGCTATGGCTACACCTTC CSAEPRGGGYGYTF
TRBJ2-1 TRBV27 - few TGTGCCAGCAGTTTATTCCCCCGGACCAGCTCCTACAATGAGCAGTTCTTC CASSLFPRTSSYNEQFF
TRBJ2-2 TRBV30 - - TGTGCCTGGGGGGCTCTTGGGGAGCTGTTTTTT CAWGALGELFF
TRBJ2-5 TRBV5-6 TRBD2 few TGTGCCAGCAGCGGGGGACTAGGGGTAGTAGAGACCCAGTACTTC CASSGGLGVVETQYF
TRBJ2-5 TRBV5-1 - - TGCGCCAGCAGCTTCGGACAGTCCCAAGAGACCCAGTACTTC CASSFGQSQETQYF
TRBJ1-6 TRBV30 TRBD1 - TGTGCCTGGAGTGTATGGGACAGGTTATCACCCCTCCACTTT CAWSVWDRLSPLHF
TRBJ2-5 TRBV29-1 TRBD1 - TGCAGCGTCGAGGGGGACAGGGGTGAGGGGAGAGAGACCCAGTACTTC CSVEGDRGEGRETQYF
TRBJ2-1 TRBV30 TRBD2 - TGTGCCTGGAGTGTACTACTAGCGGGACCCTACAATGAGCAGTTCTTC CAWSVLLAGPYNEQFF
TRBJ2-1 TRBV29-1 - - TGCAGCGCCGACAGGGCGGGGTTCAATGAGCAGTTCTTC CSADRAGFNEQFF
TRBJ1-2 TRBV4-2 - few TGTGCCAGCAGCCAAGATCGATCGTACTATGGCTACACCTTC CASSQDRSYYGYTF
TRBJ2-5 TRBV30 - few TGTGCCTGGAGTGTACAGGCGGTCCAAGAGACCCAGTACTTC CAWSVQAVQETQYF
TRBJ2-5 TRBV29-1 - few TGCAGCGTTGTGCGACAGGCCCAAGAGACCCAGTACTTC CSVVRQAQETQYF
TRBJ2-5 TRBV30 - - TGTGCCTGGAGTGTATTAGGTTTTGGAGAGACCCAGTACTTC CAWSVLGFGETQYF
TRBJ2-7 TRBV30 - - TGTGCCTGGCAATACTCCTACGAGCAGTACTTC CAWQYSYEQYF
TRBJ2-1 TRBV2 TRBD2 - TGTGCCAGCAGTGTACTCGGCCTCTGGGGCGGGGGGGCCCATGAGCAGTTCTTC CASSVLGLWGGGAHEQFF
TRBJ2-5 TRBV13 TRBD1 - TGTGCCAGCAGCACGGGACAGGGCCAAGAGACCCAGTACTTC CASSTGQGQETQYF
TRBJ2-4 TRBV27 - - TGTGCCAGCAGTCCCGGGGACCGCCCGTACATTCAGTACTTC CASSPGDRPYIQYF
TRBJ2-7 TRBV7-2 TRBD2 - TGTGCCAGCAGCGACAGCTGGGGGGGGTACGAGCAGTACTTC CASSDSWGGYEQYF
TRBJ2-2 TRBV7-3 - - TGTGCCAGCAGCTTCAACAGGGCGGTTGGGGAGCTGTTTTTT CASSFNRAVGELFF
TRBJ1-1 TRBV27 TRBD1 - TGTGCCAGCAGTCCCACGGGACAGATGAACACTGAAGCTTTCTTT CASSPTGQMNTEAFF
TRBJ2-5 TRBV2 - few TGTGCCAGCAGTGAACGAGAGACCCAGTACTTC CASSERETQYF
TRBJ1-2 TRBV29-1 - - TGCAGCGTTGCCCAAGGGCCGGACTATGGCTACACCTTC CSVAQGPDYGYTF
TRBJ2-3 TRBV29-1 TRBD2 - TGCAGCGTCCTAGCGGGGGGGCCGTTCGGCCCATCGGATACGCAGTATTTT CSVLAGGPFGPSDTQYF
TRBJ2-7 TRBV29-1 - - TGCAGCGTCTCCAGGGCCTACGAGCAGTACTTC CSVSRAYEQYF
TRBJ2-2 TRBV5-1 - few TGCGCCAGCAGAGGAACAGGGAATGAAGGCGGGGAGCTGTTTTTT CASRGTGNEGGELFF
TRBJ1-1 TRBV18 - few TGTGCCAGCTCACCGGTCCGGGGCACTGAAGCTTTCTTT CASSPVRGTEAFF
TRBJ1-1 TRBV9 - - TGTGCCAGCAGCGTAGCCAGGGGTCCCGTGGCCACTGAAGCTTTCTTT CASSVARGPVATEAFF
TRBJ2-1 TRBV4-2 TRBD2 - TGTGCCAGCAGCCAAGCCCTAGCGGGGGACCACGCCGCCGACAATGAGCAGTTCTTC CASSQALAGDHAADNEQFF
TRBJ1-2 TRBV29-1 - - TGCAGCGTTGTAATACGTCGGGGTCTCACCTTC CSVVIRRGLTF
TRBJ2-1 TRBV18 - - TGTGCCAGCTCACCGCGATCAGGGGATGTTGAGCAGTTCTTC CASSPRSGDVEQFF
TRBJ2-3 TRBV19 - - TGTGCCAGTAGTATCGAGGATACGCAGTATTTT CASSIEDTQYF
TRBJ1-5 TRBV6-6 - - TGTGCCAGCAGTAAGCAGGGGAATCAGCCCCAGCATTTT CASSKQGNQPQHF
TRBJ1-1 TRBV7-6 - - TGTGCCAGCAGCTTATCCCCGGAAAAGAACACTGAAGCTTTCTTT CASSLSPEKNTEAFF
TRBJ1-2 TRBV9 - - TGTGCCAGCAGCTCAAACACCGAGTTGGGTCCTGGCTACACCTTC CASSSNTELGPGYTF
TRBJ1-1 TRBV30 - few TGTGCCTGGAGACGTCCCCTAATGGAAGCTTTCTTT CAWRRPLMEAFF
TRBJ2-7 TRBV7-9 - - TGTGCCAGCAGCTTTGGCGGCCACTACGAGCAGTACTTC CASSFGGHYEQYF
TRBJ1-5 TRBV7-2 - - TGTGCCAGCAGCTACAGCTTCAATCAGCCCCAGCATTTT CASSYSFNQPQHF
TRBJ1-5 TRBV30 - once TGTGCCTGGAGTTTTGGGGTAAGCGTTCAGCCCCAGCATTTT CAWSFGVSVQPQHF
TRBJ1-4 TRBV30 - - TGTGCCTGGGGGGGACATTCAGCAACTAATGAAAAACTGTTTTTT CAWGGHSATNEKLFF
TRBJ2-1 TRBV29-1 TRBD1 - TGCAGCGGTGACAGGGGCGCCTCGGCCAATGAGCAGTTCTTC CSGDRGASANEQFF
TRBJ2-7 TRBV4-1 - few TGCGCCAGCAGCCAAGACGCCCCCCTTGGGTCCGAGCAGTACTTC CASSQDAPLGSEQYF
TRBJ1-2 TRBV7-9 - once TGTGCCACCCCGGCAGCCTCTTCTAACTATGGCTACACCTTC CATPAASSNYGYTF
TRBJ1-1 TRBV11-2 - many TGTGCCAGCAAGACGGACAGTGGGTACCCTGAAGCTTTCTTT CASKTDSGYPEAFF
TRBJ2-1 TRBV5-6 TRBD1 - TGTGCCAGCAGCTTGGTCGACAGGGTTGAGCAGTTCTTC CASSLVDRVEQFF